Listed below are T cell receptor beta chains from one sample, sequenced in a study of blood T cell repertoires in COVID-19. The repertoire was sequenced with immunoSEQ multiplex PCR; TCRdb's copy has only in-frame clones and lacks some. The profile shows about 150,000 clones, 88% of them singletons. The sample taken for sequencing was PBMCs or T cells enriched from blood (not recorded which). The receptors derive from a woman in her twenties or thirties with acute COVID-19. Both conserved end residues are part of each CDR3. A D gene is named only where the DNA matches it firmly.

j_call: TRBJ2-3
v_call: TRBV12-3/TRBV12-4
d_call: TRBD1
cdr3_aa: CASSRDSDRYF
cdr3_nt: TGTGCCAGCAGTCGGGACAGTGATCGGTATTTT

j_call: TRBJ1-2
v_call: TRBV5-1
d_call: TRBD1
cdr3_aa: CASSLSTGGANYGYTF
cdr3_nt: TGCGCCAGCAGCTTGTCTACAGGGGGGGCGAACTATGGCTACACCTTC

j_call: TRBJ2-7
v_call: TRBV7-8
d_call: TRBD1
cdr3_aa: CASSGRTGTYEQYF
cdr3_nt: TGTGCCAGCAGCGGCCGGACAGGCACCTACGAGCAGTACTTC

j_call: TRBJ1-5
v_call: TRBV28
d_call: TRBD1
cdr3_aa: CASSSGTGRQPQHF
cdr3_nt: TGTGCCAGCAGTTCCGGGACAGGACGTCAGCCCCAGCATTTT

j_call: TRBJ1-6
v_call: TRBV9
d_call: TRBD1
cdr3_aa: CASSYGTENSPLHF
cdr3_nt: TGTGCCAGCAGCTACGGGACAGAGAATTCACCCCTCCACTTT

j_call: TRBJ1-5
v_call: TRBV5-8
d_call: -
cdr3_aa: CASKGHLNQPQHF
cdr3_nt: TGTGCCAGCAAGGGACACCTCAATCAGCCCCAGCATTTT

j_call: TRBJ1-3
v_call: TRBV29-1
d_call: TRBD1
cdr3_aa: CSVGLTGGGNTIYF
cdr3_nt: TGCAGCGTTGGTCTTACAGGGGGTGGAAACACCATATATTTT

j_call: TRBJ2-3
v_call: TRBV3-1/TRBV3-2
d_call: -
cdr3_aa: CASSQGQVGDTQYF
cdr3_nt: TGTGCCAGCAGCCAAGGTCAAGTCGGAGATACGCAGTATTTT

j_call: TRBJ2-1
v_call: TRBV7-3
d_call: -
cdr3_aa: CASSLTQGSSYNEQFF
cdr3_nt: TGTGCCAGCAGCTTAACTCAGGGGAGCTCCTACAATGAGCAGTTCTTC

j_call: TRBJ1-5
v_call: TRBV7-2
d_call: -
cdr3_aa: CASSEQGRQDLQHF
cdr3_nt: TGTGCCAGCAGCGAACAGGGCCGCCAGGATCTCCAGCATTTT